The entry that follows covers one TCR beta chain sequence. Its cognate antigen is unknown. The sample originates from a study of a mutant IDH1 vaccine in newly diagnosed glioma. Across the whole study: There were about 62% males and about 38% females among treated patients, whose mean age was approximately 41 years. Before enrollment, patients got radiotherapy alone, temozolomide alone, or mostly the combination.

Study observations and caveats: Variations in leading peripheral T cell clonotypes appeared to have no connection with pseudoprogression.

Sequencing was performed with immunoSEQ multiplex PCR; in TCRdb, only in-frame clones are kept and a portion is missing. The data hold around 56,000 clones, with roughly 82% observed a single time. Regarding time point: week 5, during vaccination. Every single dose of the vaccine, 300 ug of mutant IDH1 20-mer peptide, came with topical imiquimod. The sample consisted of PBMCs, taken from a glioma patient whose treatment included an IDH1 peptide vaccine. The receptor was derived from a woman younger than 30 with glioma. Some clones in this sample may be carry-over from other donors' samples.

The CDR3 spells CASSAPKGSGGYEQYF. The DNA of the CDR3 is TGTGCCAGCAGTGCCCCTAAGGGTAGCGGGGGCTACGAGCAGTACTTC. The chain links TRBV25-1 to TRBJ2-7; the match to TRBD2 covers 9 bases. From germline, CDR1 is MGHDK and CDR2 SYGVNS. The CDR3 loop spans 16 amino acids. The J segment lost 3 bases and the V segment lost 4 bases, leaving 10 bases of the junction unmatched.